These 16 T cell receptor beta chains share one sample of origin, sequenced in a study of blood T cell repertoires in COVID-19 (dated by TCRdb to the early 2020s). Libraries were made using the immunoSEQ multiplex PCR assay. TCRdb mirrors the immuneACCESS table, restricted to in-frame sequences. Some clones are absent from its copies; in checked studies, under half trace to an unresolved V gene, and the reason for the others is unknown. The sample table records about 150,000 clones; around 82% of these occur just once. Less than 5.5% of the sample is taken by the ten largest. The sequencing sample was made of peripheral blood. All receptors derive from a woman in her forties or fifties with acute or convalescent COVID-19.

The rearrangement joins TRBV28 to TRBJ1-5; tentatively, D is TRBD1 (5 bases). Per germline, CDR1 MDHEN and CDR2 SYDVKM. Trimming removed 4 bases from V and 6 bases from J, with 13 bases in between. CDR3 length: 14 amino acids. CDR3 loop: CASSSGGRGQPQHF. DNA of the CDR3: TGTGCCAGCAGTTCGGGCGGGAGGGGTCAGCCCCAGCATTTT. The variable domain in full, completed from reference TRBV28 and TRBJ1-5, reads DVKVTQSSRYLVKRTGEKVFLECVQDMDHENMFWYRQDPGLGLRLIYFSYDVKMKEKGDIPEGYSVSREKKERFSLILESASTNQTSMYLCASSSGGRGQPQHFGDGTRLSIL.

This chain uses TRBV7-2 with TRBJ2-7, with TRBD2 as a possible D gene (5 bases). V was trimmed by 1 base and J by 0 bases, leaving 13 bases between them. Germline CDR1 SGHTA, CDR2 FQGNSA. The CDR3 extends over 16 amino acids. The CDR3 DNA is TGTGCCAGCAGCTTAGACGCGGGTTCTAGCTCCTACGAGCAGTACTTC. This gives the protein CASSLDAGSSSYEQYF.

V and J are TRBV15 and TRBJ1-2; maybe TRBD1 (6 bases). CDR3 length: 13 residues. The germline V gene encodes CDR1 LNHNV and CDR2 YYDKDF (reference sequence). V shed 5 bases and J shed 3 bases, with 10 bases lying between them. The CDR3 is CATSGGQHYGYTF. DNA of the CDR3: TGTGCCACCAGCGGGGGACAACACTATGGCTACACCTTC.

The J gene is TRBJ1-2, the V gene TRBV6-5, with 7 bases lining up with TRBD1. Germline CDR1 MNHEY, CDR2 SVGAGI. The CDR3 runs to 12 residues. Trimming removed 6 bases from V and 8 bases from J; junction bases left unmatched: 6. The CDR3 protein is CASSSTGDGYTF. CDR3 in DNA: TGTGCCAGCAGCTCAACAGGGGACGGCTACACCTTC.

This sequence joins TRBV20-1 and TRBJ2-7, with D possibly being TRBD2 (5 bases). This CDR3 spans 11 amino acids. CDR1 is DFQATT, CDR2 SNEGSKA, per germline (reference sequence). V lost 5 bases and J 2 bases, leaving 7 bases between the germline ends. The CDR3 protein is CSAALAYEQYF. CDR3 in DNA: TGCAGTGCTGCACTAGCCTACGAGCAGTACTTC.

This chain's CDR3 is CTSSQEIEEGFYGYTF. DNA of the CDR3: TGCACCAGCAGCCAAGAAATCGAGGAAGGCTTCTATGGCTACACCTTC. The chain carries TRBV1 and TRBJ1-2. TRBV1 is tagged as a pseudogene. The CDR3 has 16 residues.

V usage is TRBV14 and J usage is TRBJ1-1; D is unclear. This CDR3 is 12 amino acids long. The V end lost 2 bases, the J end lost 7 bases, and 8 bases lay between the germline ends. The germline V gene encodes CDR1 SGHDN and CDR2 FVKESK. CDR3 nucleotides: TGTGCCAGCAGCCAAAATCTGTTTGAAGCTTTCTTT. Residues: CASSQNLFEAFF.

J is TRBJ2-1 and V is TRBV4-2; TRBD1 matches at 7 bases. Trimming at V came to 3 bases and at J to 15 bases, leaving 11 bases not matched to a gene. The germline V gene has CDR1 LGHNA and CDR2 YNFKEQ. CDR3 length: 13 residues. The CDR3 protein is CASSQTRDRGLFF. CDR3 DNA: TGTGCCAGCAGCCAGACCCGGGACAGAGGTCTGTTCTTC.

This clone was found a few times. The chain recombines TRBV3-1 (or the pseudogene TRBV3-2) with TRBJ1-3; D is undetermined. CDR3 length equals 13 residues. V was clipped by 0 bases and J by 8 bases, with 8 bases between them. The germline CDR1 and CDR2 sequences are LGHDT and YNNKEL (reference sequence). CDR3 amino acids: CASSQEWAYTIYF. The CDR3 nucleotides are TGTGCCAGCAGCCAAGAATGGGCTTACACCATATATTTT.

The V and J genes are TRBV27 and TRBJ2-3; 8 bases are a match to TRBD2. This CDR3 comprises 16 residues. Germline CDR1 and CDR2: MNHEY and SMNVEV (reference sequence). The ends lost 6 bases at V and 2 bases at J; junction bases unmatched: 10. The CDR3 region is CASRNLRGGITDTQYF. CDR3 coding DNA: TGTGCCAGCAGAAACTTACGGGGGGGCATCACAGATACGCAGTATTTT.

This chain connects TRBV4-3 to TRBJ2-3; 7 bases align to TRBD2. The length of the CDR3 is 15 residues. Germline V gene sequence: CDR1 LGHNA, CDR2 YSLEER. The V segment lost 2 bases and the J segment 4 bases; nucleotides outside the gene matches: 6. CDR3 in amino acids: CASSQSGLGSDTQYF. The DNA of the CDR3 is TGCGCCAGCAGCCAATCAGGACTAGGATCAGATACGCAGTATTTT.

This clone was seen a single time. The chain has TRBV28 and TRBJ1-3, with a tentative D call TRBD1 (6 bases). Germline V gene lookup returns CDR1 MDHEN and CDR2 SYDVKM. Trimming stripped 3 bases from V and 4 bases from J, with 13 bases between. This CDR3 contains 15 residues. CDR3 residues: CASSLLRTEGNTIYF. CDR3 DNA: TGTGCCAGCAGTTTGTTACGGACAGAAGGAAACACCATATATTTT.

The chain combines TRBV9 with TRBJ1-1; D is perhaps TRBD1 (6 bases). V was clipped by 0 bases and J by 6 bases, with 18 bases between them. Germline-derived CDR1 and CDR2 are SGDLS and YYNGEE. The CDR3 extends over 16 amino acids. CDR3 in amino acids: CASSVGGTRFDPEAFF. DNA for the CDR3: TGTGCCAGCAGCGTAGGGGGGACACGCTTTGACCCTGAAGCTTTCTTT.

This rearrangement joins TRBV7-2 to TRBJ1-5; tentatively, D is TRBD1 (5 bases). Germline assignment: CDR1 SGHTA and CDR2 FQGNSA. The CDR3 consists of 17 residues. V lost 1 base and J 5 bases, leaving 18 bases between the germline ends. The CDR3 DNA reads as TGTGCCAGCAGCTTAGATGTGGGGCAGCCAGGAGATCAGCCCCAGCATTTT. Translating gives CASSLDVGQPGDQPQHF.

This clone was observed a handful of times. The V gene is TRBV7-2, the J gene TRBJ1-1; 9 bases align to TRBD1. This CDR3 comprises 13 residues. Germline lookup yields CDR1 SGHTA and CDR2 FQGNSA. The ends lost 5 bases at V and 9 bases at J; junction bases unmatched: 7. As DNA, the CDR3 is TGTGCCAGCAGCGAGACACAGGGGGCGCAAGCTTTCTTT. Protein sequence: CASSETQGAQAFF. Drawing the rest from reference TRBV7-2 and TRBJ1-1, the complete variable domain is GAGVSQSPSNKVTEKGKDVELRCDPISGHTALYWYRQSLGQGLEFLIYFQGNSAPDKSGLPSDRFSAERTGGSVSTLTIQRTQQEDSAVYLCASSETQGAQAFFGQGTRLTVV.

The genes are TRBV10-2 and TRBJ1-5; a weak D match, TRBD1 (5 bases). The germline CDR1 and CDR2 sequences are WSHSY and SAAADI. Trimming removed 6 bases from V and 8 bases from J, with 14 bases in between. The CDR3 consists of 13 residues. The CDR3 region is CASRGARGEPQHF. In DNA form, the CDR3 reads TGCGCCAGCAGAGGGGCAAGGGGCGAGCCCCAGCATTTT.